This TCR beta chain was documented in a study of blood T cell repertoires in COVID-19 (dated by TCRdb to the early 2020s). Study-wide context: The collaborator samples originated in the United States, Italy and Spain and spanned the acute and convalescent phases of COVID-19. HLA class I and class II types, where available, came from metadata supplied by the sample provider rather than from assay-based typing. The material from the prospective study consisted of cDNA or gDNA derived from T cells, B-cell-depleted T cells, or PBMCs. Subjects who had been exposed to COVID-19, were actively infected with it, or had recovered from it provided the deeply sampled blood TCRbeta repertoires that made up the dataset. Nearly every sample came with metadata listing a de-identified subject ID, COVID-19 status, age in years and sex. The repertoires were made available in a free public database intended to serve as a resource for research on the immune response to SARS-CoV-2. The samples were drawn from two sources: the first 160 participants of the ongoing ImmuneRACE study, and 1,000 to 1,500 subjects contributed by 6 global collaborators. Study-wide conclusions, independent of this receptor: The amount of clinical and demographic metadata varied by source and participant and was provided uncurated.

Points on this clone: The specificity of this receptor is unknown. Base qualities are not at hand, and no much larger clone is one base apart.

Each collaborating institution followed its own protocols to collect whole blood in K2EDTA tubes. For TCRbeta analysis, collaborators shipped samples in one of three forms: frozen whole blood, isolated PBMCs, or DNA extracted from either of those sample types. The immunoSEQ Assay, a bias-controlled multiplex PCR, was used to amplify TCRbeta CDR3 regions from genomic DNA. The study's processing was this. The number of nucleated cells in each sample was estimated from the amplification of reference gene primers within the assay. Sequence reads were collapsed and filtered to measure the absolute abundance of every unique TCRbeta CDR3 rearrangement. For each sample, productive Simpson clonality was calculated by taking the square root of Simpson's diversity index across productive rearrangements. TCRdb stores this immuneACCESS table with in-frame sequences only. Part of the clones is absent; in the studies checked, under half of the shortfall reflects unresolved V genes, and no reason is known for the rest. V and J calls and clone size are copied from that table; D and trimming were computed from the DNA. This sample holds about 63,000 clones; about three quarters were observed only once. The top ten constitute about 47% of the sample.

The CDR3 numbers 16 residues from cysteine through phenylalanine. Kept here is only the CDR3 DNA, which spans 48 bases and is read in frame from base 1. The V and J ends are trimmed by 0 bases and 4 bases, leaving 13 bases between them. According to the germline V gene, CDR1 reads MNHEY and CDR2 reads SVGAGI. The origin of this receptor is a woman older than 75 with acute or convalescent COVID-19. Sequencing was performed on peripheral blood. The chain couples TRBV6-5 to TRBJ1-3; a weak D assignment points to TRBD1 (6 bases agree). The DNA reads TGTGCCAGCAGTTACTCGATGAGAGGGACAGGAAACACCATATATTTT. It specifies CASSYSMRGTGNTIYF.